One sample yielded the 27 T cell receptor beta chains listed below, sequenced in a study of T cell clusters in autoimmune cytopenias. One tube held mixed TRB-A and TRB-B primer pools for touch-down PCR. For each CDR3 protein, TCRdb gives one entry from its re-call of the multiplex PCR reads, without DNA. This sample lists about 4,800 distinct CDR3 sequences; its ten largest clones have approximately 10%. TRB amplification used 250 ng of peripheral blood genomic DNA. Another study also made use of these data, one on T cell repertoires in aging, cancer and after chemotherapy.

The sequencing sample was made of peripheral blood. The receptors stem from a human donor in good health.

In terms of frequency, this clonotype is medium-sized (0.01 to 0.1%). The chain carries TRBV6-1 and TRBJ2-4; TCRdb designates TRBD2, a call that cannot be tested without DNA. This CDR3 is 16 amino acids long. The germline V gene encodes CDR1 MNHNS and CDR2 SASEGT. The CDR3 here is CASSEAALAGVSIQYF.

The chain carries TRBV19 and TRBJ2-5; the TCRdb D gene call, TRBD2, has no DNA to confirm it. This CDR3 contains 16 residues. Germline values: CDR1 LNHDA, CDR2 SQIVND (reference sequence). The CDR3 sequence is CASMGLAGVGQETQYF.

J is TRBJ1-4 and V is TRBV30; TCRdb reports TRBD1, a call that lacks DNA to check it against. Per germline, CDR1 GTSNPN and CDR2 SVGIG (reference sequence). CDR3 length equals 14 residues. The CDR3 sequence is CAWSGAGGSEKLFF.

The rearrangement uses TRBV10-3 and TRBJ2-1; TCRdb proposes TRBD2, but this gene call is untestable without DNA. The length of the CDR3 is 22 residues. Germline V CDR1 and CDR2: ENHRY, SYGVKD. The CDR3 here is CAISESVAGGPGGRIFSNEQFF.

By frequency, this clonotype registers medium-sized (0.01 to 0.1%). The CDR3 sequence is CARSLDLNTENGYTF. The chain couples TRBV5-3 to TRBJ1-2. TRBV5-3 qualifies as an ORF whose function is uncertain. The CDR3 extends over 15 amino acids.

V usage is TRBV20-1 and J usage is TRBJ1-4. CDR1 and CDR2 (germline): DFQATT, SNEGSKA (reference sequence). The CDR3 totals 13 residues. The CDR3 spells CSPIGLNHEKLFF.

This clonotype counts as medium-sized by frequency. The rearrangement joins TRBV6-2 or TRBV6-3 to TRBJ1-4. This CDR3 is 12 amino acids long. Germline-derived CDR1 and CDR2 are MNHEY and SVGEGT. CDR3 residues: CASSSIGEKLFF.

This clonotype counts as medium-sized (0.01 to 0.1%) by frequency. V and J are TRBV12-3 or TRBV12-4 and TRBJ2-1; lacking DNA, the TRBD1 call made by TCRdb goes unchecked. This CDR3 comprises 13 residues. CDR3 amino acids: CASRLITGNEQFF.

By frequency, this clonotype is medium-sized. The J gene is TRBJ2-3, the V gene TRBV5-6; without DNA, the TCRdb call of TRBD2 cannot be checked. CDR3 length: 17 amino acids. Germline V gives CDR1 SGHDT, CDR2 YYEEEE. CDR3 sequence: CASSLRGYGSGTDTQYF.

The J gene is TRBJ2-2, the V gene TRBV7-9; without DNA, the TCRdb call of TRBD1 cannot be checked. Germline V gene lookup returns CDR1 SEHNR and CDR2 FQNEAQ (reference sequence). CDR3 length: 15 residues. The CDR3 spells CASSARGQSTGELFF. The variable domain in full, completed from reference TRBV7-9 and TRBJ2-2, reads DTGVSQNPRHKITKRGQNVTFRCDPISEHNRLYWYRQTLGQGPEFLTYFQNEAQLEKSRLLSDRFSAERPKGSFSTLEIQRTEQGDSAMYLCASSARGQSTGELFFGEGSRLTVL.

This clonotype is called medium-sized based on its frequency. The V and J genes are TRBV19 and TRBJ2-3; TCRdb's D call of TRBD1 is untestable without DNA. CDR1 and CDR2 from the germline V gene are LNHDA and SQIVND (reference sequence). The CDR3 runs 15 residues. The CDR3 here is CASSTPLGGTDTQYF.

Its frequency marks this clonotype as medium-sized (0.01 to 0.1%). Here the CDR3 reads CASSLYEDRDRNEQFF. V usage is TRBV7-6 and J usage is TRBJ2-1; checking the TCRdb D call of TRBD1 is not possible without DNA. Germline V gives CDR1 SGHVS, CDR2 FNYEAQ. CDR3 length equals 16 residues.

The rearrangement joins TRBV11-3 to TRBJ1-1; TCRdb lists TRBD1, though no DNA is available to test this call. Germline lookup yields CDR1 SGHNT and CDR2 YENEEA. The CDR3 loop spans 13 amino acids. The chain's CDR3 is CASSLFSGGKAFF.

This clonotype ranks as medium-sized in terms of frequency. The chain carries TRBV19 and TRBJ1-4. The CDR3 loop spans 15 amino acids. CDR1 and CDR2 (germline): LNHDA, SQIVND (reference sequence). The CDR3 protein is CASSPPGLYNEKLFF.

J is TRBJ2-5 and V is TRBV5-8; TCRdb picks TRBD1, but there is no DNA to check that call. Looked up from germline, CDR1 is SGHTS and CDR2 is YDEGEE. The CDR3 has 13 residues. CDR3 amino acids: CASSLDPGRTQYF.

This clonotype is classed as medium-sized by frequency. CDR3 sequence: CASRRLAEGYTF. The rearrangement joins TRBV12-3 or TRBV12-4 to TRBJ1-2. The CDR3 spans 12 residues.

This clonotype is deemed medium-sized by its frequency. CDR3 residues: CASSYIQGALGYTF. The J gene is TRBJ1-2, the V gene TRBV6-5; TCRdb proposes TRBD1, but this gene call is untestable without DNA. Germline V gene lookup returns CDR1 MNHEY and CDR2 SVGAGI. The CDR3 length is 14 residues.

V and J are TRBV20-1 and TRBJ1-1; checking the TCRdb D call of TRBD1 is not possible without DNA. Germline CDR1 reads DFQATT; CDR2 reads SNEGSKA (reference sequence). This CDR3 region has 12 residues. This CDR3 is CSATDRDDEAFF.

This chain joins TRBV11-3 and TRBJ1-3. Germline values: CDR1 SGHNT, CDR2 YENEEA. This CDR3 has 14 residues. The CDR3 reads CASTPELSGNTIYF.

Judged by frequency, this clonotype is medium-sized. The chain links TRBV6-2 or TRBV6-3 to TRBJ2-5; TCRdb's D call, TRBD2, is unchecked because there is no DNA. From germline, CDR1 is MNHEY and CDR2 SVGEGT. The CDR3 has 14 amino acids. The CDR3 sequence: CASSFRLVVGTQYF.

CDR3 amino acids: CASSFQETQYF. The J gene is TRBJ2-5, the V gene TRBV5-1. Germline-derived CDR1 and CDR2 are SGHRS and YFSETQ. The CDR3 covers 11 residues.

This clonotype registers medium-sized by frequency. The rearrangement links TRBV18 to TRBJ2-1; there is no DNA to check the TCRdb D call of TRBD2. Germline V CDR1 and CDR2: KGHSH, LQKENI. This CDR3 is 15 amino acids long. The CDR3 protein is CASSPMRVSYNEQFF.

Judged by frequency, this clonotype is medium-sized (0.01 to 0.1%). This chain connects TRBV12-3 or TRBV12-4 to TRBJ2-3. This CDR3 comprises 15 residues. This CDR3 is CASSLRDGLSDTQYF.

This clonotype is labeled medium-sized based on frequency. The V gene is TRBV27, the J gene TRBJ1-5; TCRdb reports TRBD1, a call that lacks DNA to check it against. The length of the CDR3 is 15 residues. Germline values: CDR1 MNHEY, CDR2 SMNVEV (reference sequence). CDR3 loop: CASSLWRGGNQPQHF.

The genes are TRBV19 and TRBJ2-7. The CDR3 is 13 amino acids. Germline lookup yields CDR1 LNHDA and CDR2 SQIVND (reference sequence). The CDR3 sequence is CASSHTSSYEQYF.

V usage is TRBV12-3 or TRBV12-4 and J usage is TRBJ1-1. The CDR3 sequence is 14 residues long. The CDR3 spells CASLRYGREAEAFF.

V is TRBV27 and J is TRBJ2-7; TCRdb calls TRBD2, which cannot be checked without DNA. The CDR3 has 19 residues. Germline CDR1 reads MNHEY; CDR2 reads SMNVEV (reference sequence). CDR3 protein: CASSLRLTSGSMFAYEQYF.